Sequencing of this T cell receptor (beta chain) was carried out in a study of cytomegalovirus exposure and HLA in healthy donors (dated 2017 in TCRdb). For context, the study as a whole: An earlier analysis of approximately 640 of the donors reported more than 250 Gb of sequence data and more than 90 million unique TCR beta sequences from about 200 million T cells. Among about 400 genotyped donors of the cohort, an average of approximately 200,000 unique TCR beta nucleotide sequences was sequenced per donor, of which approximately 18% were non-productive. Typing coverage differed by locus: A, B, C, DRB1 and DQB1 were typed in roughly 620-640 donors, DQA1 in approximately 520, DPA1 in roughly 590, and DPB1 in around 440. Along with the 666-subject first cohort, a separate validation cohort of over 90 different subjects was used. The study profiled the T cell repertoires of approximately 700 subjects by immunosequencing and related them to cytomegalovirus serostatus. Roughly 300 gigabases of sequencing data and roughly 80 million unique TCR sequences made up an early release that covered 500 to 700 HLA-typed donors. A later genetic analysis took genome-wide SNP genotypes for about three fifths of the roughly 670 donors and used that subset as a discovery cohort. Class I and class II HLA loci were covered by the typing at four-digit resolution. In a later analysis, previously published TCR beta repertoires from 666 donors were re-analyzed and high-resolution HLA genotyping was added so that TCR occurrence patterns could be studied. Alongside the repertoire data, information on donor age, sex, ethnicity and CMV serostatus was compiled. The aim of the study was to test whether cataloging public T cell receptors could identify signatures of past pathogen exposure. An earlier analysis of 587 of the donors used high-throughput TCR beta sequencing to judge whether each TCR beta V gene segment behaved as functional or pseudogenic. Rather than drawing on any new phenotypic data, the later analysis identified candidate immune exposures from TCR beta sequences and the way those sequences occurred across donors. All discovery cohort repertoires had been generated on a single sequencing platform. Roughly 5 DR-DQ haplotypes were handled as single units for association and clustering, since linkage in the cohort was strong. Of the roughly 390 genotyped donors, 65% to 90% were placed in the genetic ancestry cluster associated with self-reported Caucasian donors. To predict cytomegalovirus infection status, the study combined high-throughput TCR immunosequencing, statistical association of individual TCRs with disease status, and machine learning.

The cohort comprised hundreds of healthy bone marrow donors. At the time of sampling, every cohort member was nominally healthy, though immune exposures that went unrecorded were likely present. The donor tested CMV seronegative and was one of the 352 seronegative cohort members. Each donor provided a peripheral blood sample, and peripheral blood mononuclear cells were used for TCR beta sequencing. The Qiagen DNeasy Blood Extraction Kit was used to extract genomic DNA from the blood cell samples. Preparation of the library involved the immunoSEQ multiplex PCR assay. The multiplex PCR relied on a mix of 60 forward primers for TCR Vbeta segments and 13 reverse primers for TCR Jbeta segments. The CDR3 region of rearranged TCR beta genes was amplified from genomic DNA by a multiplex PCR assay. The Illumina HiSeq System was used to sequence the amplified TCR beta libraries as 87-base-pair reads. Per the original workflow: In a later analysis, some 80 million unique TCR beta chains were counted across the approximately 670 repertoires, and roughly 10 million of these chains were shared by at least two donors. To remove PCR and sequencing errors, raw reads were error-corrected and collapsed into unique sequences using a nearest-neighbor algorithm that merged closely related sequences. Alignment of CDR3 sequences to IMGT reference sequences was used to assign V, D and J gene segments. For a sequence to be retained, at least a six-nucleotide match to both a V gene segment and a J gene segment was required. A rearrangement counted as productive if the CDR3 had no stop codons and remained in frame with V and J, and every other rearrangement counted as non-productive. CDR3 was defined according to IMGT convention as the region running from the second conserved V-encoded cysteine to the conserved J-encoded phenylalanine. In an earlier analysis of around 540 of the donors, sequences lacking an unambiguous match to a single V gene segment were excluded. An earlier analysis of fewer than 750 of the donors called V segments functional above 56.7% productive rearrangements and segregating when the between-donor standard deviation exceeded 5%. A statistical classification framework was built for diagnosing cytomegalovirus status from the catalog of TCR beta chain sequences. In a later analysis, V and J genes were assigned by comparing TCR nucleotide sequences against IMGT/GENE-DB human TR gene sequences. The TCRdist pipeline was used in a later analysis to assign CDR3 sequences and most-parsimonious VDJ recombination scenarios. In a later analysis, each TCR beta chain was defined by its CDR3 amino acid sequence together with its V-gene family, and reads without a unique V-gene family were excluded. A later analysis removed 592 highly shared, low-generation-probability nucleotide sequences to deal with suspected cross-contamination and a sequencing artifact. In a later analysis, a clonal expansion index was calculated for each public chain from normalized within-repertoire ranks of inferred template counts. Generation probabilities in a later analysis came from a VDJ recombination model fitted to out-of-frame rearrangements, and those results were checked against IGoR. In a later analysis, hypergeometric tests were used to score TCR-TCR, TCR-HLA and TCR-CMV co-occurrence, with a repertoire-size bias correction applied to TCR pairs. A later analysis estimated false discovery rates by permuting HLA or CMV assignments 20 times. In a later analysis, co-occurring TCRs were grouped with DBSCAN, and TCRdist sequence similarity was added when clustering was performed within HLA-allele-positive subsets. Repertoires with fewer than 30,000 or more than 120,000 public chains, plus five repertoires with anomalous nucleotide sharing, were excluded from co-occurrence clustering. The immuneACCESS repertoire file appears here via TCRdb, limited to in-frame rearrangements. These files lack a portion of the clones; in checked studies, under half of the deficit traces to unresolved V genes, and the cause of the others is not known. V and J calls and clone size are given by that table; D and trimming were obtained from the DNA. This sample gives about 170,000 clones in total; 80% of them show up just once. About 2.2% of the sample is held by the ten biggest clonotypes.

Study-wide findings and limitations: Broadly in line with IMGT annotations, most TCR beta V segments showed up in productive rearrangements about 90% or about 30% of the time in an earlier analysis of some 590 of the donors. Only TCR beta chains were sequenced in this cohort, and the absence of alpha or paired-chain data limited detectable features. In a later analysis, HLA-associated TCR beta chains showed more clonal expansion and lower generation probabilities than non-associated chains that were equally common. The presence/absence analyses assumed that sequencing depth was roughly uniform across donors, and that assumption may not be true. V-gene and J-gene trimming of TCR beta chains was associated with a missense DCLRE1C variant in a later genetic analysis, and the association was replicated in an independent cohort. Strong co-occurrence of HLA alleles, especially DR and DQ, made assigning TCR associations to individual alleles difficult. In a later analysis, several top co-occurrence clusters were reported to appear linked to parvovirus B19, influenza, CMV and Epstein-Barr virus. The only immune exposure information available for the cohort was CMV serostatus. The classifier was reported to diagnose cytomegalovirus status with high specificity and sensitivity in both the original and validation cohorts. In a later analysis, the rate of TCR association differed among HLA loci, with DRB1 alleles having the most associated TCRs and HLA-C alleles having the fewest. The 87-base-pair reads could not distinguish some IMGT-functional V segments, including TRBV6-2 and TRBV6-3, so those segments were excluded. Because HLA typing was unavailable for some donors at each locus, only the typed subset was used in association tests. The authors suggested that the approach could potentially be generalized to other disease states and immunological phenotypes. Correlated functional status among segregating V segments might reflect linkage disequilibrium, but an unknown experimental factor could not be ruled out. Because counts were too low, around 17 rarely observed V segments, including chromosome 9 orphons, were left out of the earlier analysis of a few hundred of the donors. Specific HLA alleles were associated with around 18,000 TCR beta sequences at a false discovery rate of 0.05 in a later analysis. A further reported finding was that TCR beta sequences accurately predicted the HLA-A and HLA-B alleles for most subjects in the first cohort. The sequencing pipeline was judged likely to have produced a cluster of highly shared sequence variants as a technical artifact. According to a later genetic analysis, donors in an Asian-associated ancestry cluster had fewer N-insertions in productive TCRs than the roughly 670-donor mean. The study gave a list of under 200 TCR beta chains associated with cytomegalovirus. Most CMV-associated TCR beta chains appeared to be HLA-restricted in a later analysis, and the HLA associations seemed to be driven largely by CMV exposure. Most TCR sequences were seen in very few donors, while some public TCRs were found in many individuals. In vitro tests confirmed that three of the cytomegalovirus-associated TCR beta chains recognize cytomegalovirus antigens.

A word on this clone: Which antigen it targets is not known. Base qualities were left out, and no much larger clone turns up one base away.

From the cysteine up to the phenylalanine, the CDR3 has a length of 12 residues. The kept DNA is CDR3 alone, 36 bases in frame from the first base. For CDR1 and CDR2, the germline V gene lists SGHRS and YFSETQ. Trimming removed 3 bases from V and 11 bases from J, leaving 14 bases between the germline ends. The specimen sequenced was PBMCs. The rearranged segments are TRBV5-1 and TRBJ1-2; there is no confident call for the D gene. This receptor was taken from a male donor in good health and CMV-seronegative. The DNA is as follows: TGCGCCAGCAGCTCCCCCCCAGGTCCGTACACCTTC. It codes for CASSSPPGPYTF.